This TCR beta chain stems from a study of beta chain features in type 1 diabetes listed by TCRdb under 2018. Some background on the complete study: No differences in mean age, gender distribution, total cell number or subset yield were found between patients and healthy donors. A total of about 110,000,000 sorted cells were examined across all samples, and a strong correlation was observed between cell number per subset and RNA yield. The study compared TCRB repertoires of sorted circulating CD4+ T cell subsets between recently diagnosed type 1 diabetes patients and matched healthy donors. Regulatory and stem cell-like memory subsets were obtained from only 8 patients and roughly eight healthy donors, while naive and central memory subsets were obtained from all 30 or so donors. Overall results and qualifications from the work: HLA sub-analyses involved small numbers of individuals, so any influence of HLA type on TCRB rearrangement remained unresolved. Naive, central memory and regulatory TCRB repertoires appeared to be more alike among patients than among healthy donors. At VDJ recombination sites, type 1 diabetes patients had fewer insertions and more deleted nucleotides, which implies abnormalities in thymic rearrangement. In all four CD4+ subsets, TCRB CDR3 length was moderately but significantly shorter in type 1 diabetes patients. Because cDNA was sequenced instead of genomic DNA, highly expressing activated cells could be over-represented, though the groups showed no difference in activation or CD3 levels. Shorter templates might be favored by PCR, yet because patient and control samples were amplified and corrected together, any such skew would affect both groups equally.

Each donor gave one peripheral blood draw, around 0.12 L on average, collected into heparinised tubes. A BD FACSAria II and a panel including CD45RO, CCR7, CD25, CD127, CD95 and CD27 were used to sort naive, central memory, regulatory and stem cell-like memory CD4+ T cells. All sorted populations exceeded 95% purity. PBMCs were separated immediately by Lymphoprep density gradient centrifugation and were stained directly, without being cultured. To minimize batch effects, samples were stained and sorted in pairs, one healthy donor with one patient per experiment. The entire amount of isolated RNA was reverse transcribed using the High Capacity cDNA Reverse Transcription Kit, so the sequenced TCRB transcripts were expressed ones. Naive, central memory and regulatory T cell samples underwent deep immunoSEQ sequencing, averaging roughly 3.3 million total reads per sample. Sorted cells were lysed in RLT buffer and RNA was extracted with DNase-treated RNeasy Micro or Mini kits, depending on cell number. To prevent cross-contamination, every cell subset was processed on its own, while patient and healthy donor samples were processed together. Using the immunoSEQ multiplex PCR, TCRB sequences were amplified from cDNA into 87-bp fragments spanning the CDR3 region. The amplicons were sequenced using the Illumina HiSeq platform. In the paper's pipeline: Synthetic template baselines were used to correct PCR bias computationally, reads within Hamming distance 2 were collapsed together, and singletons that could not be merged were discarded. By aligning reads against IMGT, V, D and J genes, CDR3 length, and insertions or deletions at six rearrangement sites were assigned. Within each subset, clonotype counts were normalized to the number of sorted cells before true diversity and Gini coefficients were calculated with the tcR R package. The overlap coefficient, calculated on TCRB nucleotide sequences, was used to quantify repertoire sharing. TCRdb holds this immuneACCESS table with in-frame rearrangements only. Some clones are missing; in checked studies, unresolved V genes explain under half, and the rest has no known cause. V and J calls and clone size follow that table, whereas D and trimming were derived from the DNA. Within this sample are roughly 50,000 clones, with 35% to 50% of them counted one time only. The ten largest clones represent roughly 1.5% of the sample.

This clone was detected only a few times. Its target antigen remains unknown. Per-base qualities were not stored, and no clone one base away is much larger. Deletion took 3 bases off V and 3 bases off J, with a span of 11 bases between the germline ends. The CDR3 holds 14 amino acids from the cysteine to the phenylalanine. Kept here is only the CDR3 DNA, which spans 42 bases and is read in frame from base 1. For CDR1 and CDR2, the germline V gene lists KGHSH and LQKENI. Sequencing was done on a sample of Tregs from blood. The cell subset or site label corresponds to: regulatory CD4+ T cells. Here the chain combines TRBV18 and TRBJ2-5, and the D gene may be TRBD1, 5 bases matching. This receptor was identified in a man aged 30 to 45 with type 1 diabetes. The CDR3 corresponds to CASSPLQDKETQYF. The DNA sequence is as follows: TGTGCCAGCTCACCCCTACAGGATAAAGAGACCCAGTACTTC.